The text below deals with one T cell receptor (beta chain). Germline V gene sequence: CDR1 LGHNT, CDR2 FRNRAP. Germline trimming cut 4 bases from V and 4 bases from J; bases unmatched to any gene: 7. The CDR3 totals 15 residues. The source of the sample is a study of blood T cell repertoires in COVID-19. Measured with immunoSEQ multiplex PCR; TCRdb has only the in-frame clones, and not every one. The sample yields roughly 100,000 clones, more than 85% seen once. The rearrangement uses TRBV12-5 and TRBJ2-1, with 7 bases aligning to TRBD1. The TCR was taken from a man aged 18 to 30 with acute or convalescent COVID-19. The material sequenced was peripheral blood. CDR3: CASGWDSAGYNEQFF. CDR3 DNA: TGTGCTAGTGGTTGGGACAGCGCAGGGTACAATGAGCAGTTCTTC.